This T cell receptor (beta chain) was obtained from a study of OX40 agonist ivuxolimab in advanced cancers. At the level of the study: The patients got ivuxolimab, which is an agonistic anti-OX40 (CD134) antibody. Patients receiving dose escalation had hepatocellular carcinoma, melanoma, renal cell or head and neck cancer. Study-level results: The study found among the lowest clonal expansion in partial responders at 0.1-3.0 mg/kg. At doses 0.1 to 3.0 mg/kg, CD4+ and CD8+ clones expanded.

With respect to this clone: Its antigen is not known.

The repertoire was sequenced with immunoSEQ multiplex PCR; TCRdb's copy has only in-frame clones and lacks some. The data contain about 69,000 clones, over 65% of them singletons. This sequence originates from an adult with an advanced solid tumor such as melanoma, head and neck, liver or kidney cancer. The sample was CD4+ or CD8+ T cells sorted from blood, taken in a trial of the OX40 agonist ivuxolimab.

The DNA for the CDR3 is TGTGCCAGTAGTATCAGGGGAACGTATAGCAATCAGCCCCAGCATTTT. Translated, it gives CASSIRGTYSNQPQHF. This chain connects TRBV19 to TRBJ1-5; maybe TRBD1 (6 bases). Germline-derived CDR1 and CDR2 are LNHDA and SQIVND (reference sequence). Between the trimmed V and J ends, which lost 3 bases and 0 bases, there was a span of 12 bases. CDR3 length equals 16 residues.